The 26 T cell receptor beta chains reported below all come from one sample, sequenced in a study of blood T cell repertoires in COVID-19 (TCRdb year 2020). The library was built by means of the immunoSEQ multiplex PCR assay. The clones in this table, taken by TCRdb from immuneACCESS, are in-frame only. Not every clone is retained; where verified, under half of the shortfall comes from an unresolved V gene, and the cause of the rest is unknown. The sample table records 28,000 or so clones; 88% of these occur just once. Approximately 8% of the sample comes from the top ten. The sequencing input was peripheral blood. The receptors shown here come from a woman between 50 and 59 years old with active COVID-19.

V gene TRBV7-9 combines with J gene TRBJ1-6; 7 positions match TRBD1. Germline assignment: CDR1 SEHNR and CDR2 FQNEAQ (reference sequence). Trimming took 1 base from V and 10 from J; bases not matched to a gene: 4. The CDR3 is made up of 14 amino acids. The DNA of the CDR3 is TGTGCCAGCAGCTTAGACCAGGGGGGATCACCCCTCCACTTT. It encodes CASSLDQGGSPLHF. The full variable domain, in which reference TRBV7-9 and TRBJ1-6 provide the parts outside the CDR3, is DTGVSQNPRHKITKRGQNVTFRCDPISEHNRLYWYRQTLGQGPEFLTYFQNEAQLEKSRLLSDRFSAERPKGSFSTLEIQRTEQGDSAMYLCASSLDQGGSPLHFGNGTRLTVT.

The CDR3 sequence is CASRLQGGASQPQHF. The CDR3 nucleotides read TGTGCCAGCAGGCTTCAAGGGGGCGCGAGTCAGCCCCAGCATTTT. The chain links TRBV2 to TRBJ1-5, with TRBD1 matching over 7 bases. The CDR3 runs 15 residues. Germline-derived CDR1 and CDR2 are SNHLY and FYNNEI. Germline trimming cut 6 bases from V and 6 bases from J; bases unmatched to any gene: 11.

CDR3 sequence: CSVLAGGAYEQYF. DNA of the CDR3: TGCAGCGTTCTAGCGGGAGGGGCCTACGAGCAGTACTTC. This sequence joins TRBV29-1 and TRBJ2-7; 12 bases are shared with TRBD2. Germline V gene sequence: CDR1 SQVTM, CDR2 ANQGSEA. This CDR3 is 13 amino acids long. V was clipped by 5 bases and J by 2 bases; unmatched bases: 1.

The V call is TRBV11-1, the J call TRBJ2-2; D is possibly TRBD2 (6 bases). The CDR3 extends over 16 amino acids. Trimming stripped 4 bases from V and 4 bases from J, with 16 bases between. Germline-derived CDR1 and CDR2 are SGHAT and FQDESV (reference sequence). The CDR3 nucleotides read TGTGCCAGCAGCTCGCCCGGACTACAGACCACCGGGGAGCTGTTTTTT. This codes for CASSSPGLQTTGELFF. The whole variable domain, remainder taken from reference TRBV11-1 and TRBJ2-2, is EAEVAQSPRYKITEKSQAVAFWCDPISGHATLYWYRQILGQGPELLVQFQDESVVDDSQLPKDRFSAERLKGVDSTLKIQPAELGDSAMYLCASSSPGLQTTGELFFGEGSRLTVL.

This clone was recorded a few times. The chain employs TRBV3-1 (or the pseudogene TRBV3-2) and TRBJ2-7; 11 bases are shared with TRBD2. V was clipped by 0 bases and J by 6 bases; unmatched bases: 19. The CDR3 totals 20 residues. Germline values: CDR1 LGHDT, CDR2 YNNKEL (reference sequence). The CDR3 DNA sequence: TGTGCCAGCAGCCAAGACCCGACAGGGACCTTAGCGGGAGGGCCTAGCGAGCAGTACTTC. Translation: CASSQDPTGTLAGGPSEQYF.

V and J are TRBV3-1 (or the pseudogene TRBV3-2) and TRBJ1-1; D perhaps matches TRBD1 (5 bases). Trimming removed 1 base from V and 11 bases from J, with 11 bases in between. CDR1 is LGHDT and CDR2 is YNNKEL in the germline V gene (reference sequence). The CDR3 totals 12 residues. As DNA, the CDR3 is TGTGCCAGCAGCCAAGTACCCGGGGGGGCTTTCTTT. This translates into CASSQVPGGAFF.

V is TRBV28 and J is TRBJ1-3, with D possibly being TRBD1 (5 bases). This CDR3 contains 11 residues. Germline V gene lookup returns CDR1 MDHEN and CDR2 SYDVKM. CDR3 protein: CGGRSGNTIYF. The CDR3 bases are TGTGGGGGCCGCTCTGGAAACACCATATATTTT. The full variable domain, in which reference TRBV28 and TRBJ1-3 provide the parts outside the CDR3, is DVKVTQSSRYLVKRTGEKVFLECVQDMDHENMFWYRQDPGLGLRLIYFSYDVKMKEKGDIPEGYSVSREKKERFSLILESASTNQTSMYLCGGRSGNTIYFGEGSWLTVV.

This chain joins TRBV28 and TRBJ1-1; 7 bases agree with TRBD1. This CDR3 contains 16 residues. With 5 bases clipped from V and 4 bases from J, the junction kept 13 bases outside the gene matches. CDR1 and CDR2 (germline): MDHEN, SYDVKM. The CDR3 nucleotides are TGTGCCAGCAGTGGCTCTCCACTAGGGGGCGGCACTGAAGCTTTCTTT. It translates to CASSGSPLGGGTEAFF.

The rearrangement links TRBV10-3 to TRBJ2-7; 7 bases fit TRBD1. CDR1 and CDR2 (germline): ENHRY, SYGVKD. The junction had 3 bases not matched to a gene; V was cut back by 0 bases and J by 1 base. The CDR3 is 15 residues long. CDR3 bases: TGTGCCATCAGTGAGTCGGCAGGGGGATCCTACGAGCAGTACTTC. It translates to CAISESAGGSYEQYF.

The rearrangement uses TRBV9 and TRBJ2-1, with 11 bases lining up with TRBD2. The germline V gene encodes CDR1 SGDLS and CDR2 YYNGEE. The CDR3 has 20 residues. V shed 4 bases and J 2 bases; nucleotides not matched to a gene: 17. CDR3 in amino acids: CASSPPRLAGPLGPYNEQFF. The CDR3 nucleotides are TGTGCCAGCAGCCCCCCCCGACTAGCGGGACCTTTAGGCCCCTACAATGAGCAGTTCTTC.

The chain is built from TRBV9 and TRBJ2-5, with TRBD2 as a possible D gene (5 bases). The CDR3 is 15 amino acids. Trimming removed 3 bases from V and 2 bases from J, with 14 bases in between. Looked up from germline, CDR1 is SGDLS and CDR2 is YYNGEE. CDR3 loop: CASSGEAAPQETQYF. CDR3 DNA: TGTGCCAGCAGCGGAGAAGCGGCCCCGCAAGAGACCCAGTACTTC.

CDR3 DNA: TGTGCCAGCAGTCGATTCCAGGGGGCGGGCTATGGCTACACCTTC. Protein product: CASSRFQGAGYGYTF. This sequence joins TRBV2 and TRBJ1-2; 8 positions match TRBD1. The trim removed 5 bases at V and 4 bases at J, leaving 9 bases unmatched. The CDR3 consists of 15 residues. Germline-derived CDR1 and CDR2 are SNHLY and FYNNEI.

This chain uses TRBV7-9 with TRBJ1-1; D uncertain. Trimming left V 2 bases short and J 1 base short, with 5 bases between. Germline loops: CDR1 SEHNR, CDR2 FQNEAQ (reference sequence). The CDR3 contains 13 residues. In nucleotides, the CDR3 is TGTGCCAGCAGCTTACAGGAGAACACTGAAGCTTTCTTT. It is translated as CASSLQENTEAFF. Combining the CDR3 with reference TRBV7-9 and TRBJ1-1 gives the whole variable domain DTGVSQNPRHKITKRGQNVTFRCDPISEHNRLYWYRQTLGQGPEFLTYFQNEAQLEKSRLLSDRFSAERPKGSFSTLEIQRTEQGDSAMYLCASSLQENTEAFFGQGTRLTVV.

The V gene is TRBV6-5, the J gene TRBJ2-3, with D possibly matching TRBD1 (6 bases). V shed 6 bases and J shed 1 base, with 11 bases lying between them. Germline assignment: CDR1 MNHEY and CDR2 SVGAGI. This CDR3 has 14 amino acids. Here the CDR3 reads CASSRDMGTDTQYF. The CDR3 DNA reads as TGTGCCAGCAGCAGGGACATGGGCACAGATACGCAGTATTTT.

This sequence joins TRBV19 and TRBJ1-4; 9 bases map to TRBD1. The trim removed 3 bases at V and 5 bases at J, leaving 7 bases unmatched. The V gene's germline CDR1 is LNHDA and CDR2 SQIVND (reference sequence). The CDR3 sequence is 16 residues long. CDR3 region: CASSMRLGTGNEKLFF. The DNA of the CDR3 is TGTGCCAGTAGTATGAGACTCGGGACAGGGAATGAAAAACTGTTTTTT.

The chain joins TRBV12-2 to TRBJ1-2; the D call TRBD1 from the table was never checked on the DNA. TRBV12-2 counts as a pseudogene. This CDR3 is built from 14 residues. The CDR3 loop is CASRLADRSYGYTF. The CDR3 nucleotides read TGTGCAAGTCGCTTAGCAGACAGGAGCTATGGCTACACCTTC.

In this sample, this clone turned up once. The V and J genes are TRBV19 and TRBJ2-6, with a weak D call TRBD1 (6 bases). The CDR3 contains 17 residues. Trimming pared 5 bases from V and 0 bases from J, leaving 14 bases between. Looked up from germline, CDR1 is LNHDA and CDR2 is SQIVND (reference sequence). CDR3 sequence (DNA): TGTGCCAGTAGTTCAGGGGCTTTTGTCTCTGGGGCCAACGTCCTGACTTTC. As protein: CASSSGAFVSGANVLTF.

V is TRBV6-5 and J is TRBJ1-6, with TRBD1 as a possible D gene (6 bases). Trimming took off 5 bases at V and 10 bases at J, with 18 bases between the two ends. The CDR3 sequence is 15 residues long. Germline-derived CDR1 and CDR2 are MNHEY and SVGAGI. The CDR3 DNA follows: TGTGCCAGCAGTCTAATACAGGGAAAGGAATCACCCCTCCACTTT. Translation: CASSLIQGKESPLHF.

V and J are TRBV6-5 and TRBJ1-1, with D perhaps matching TRBD1 (6 bases). Germline CDR1 and CDR2: MNHEY and SVGAGI. This CDR3 comprises 14 residues. Trimming left V 6 bases short and J 5 bases short, with 16 bases between. In nucleotides, the CDR3 is TGTGCCAGCAGCTCGGGACACTGGGGGACTGAAGCTTTCTTT. Its protein product is CASSSGHWGTEAFF.

This rearrangement joins TRBV6-1 to TRBJ1-4; D is unresolved. This CDR3 is 13 amino acids long. The V gene's germline CDR1 is MNHNS and CDR2 SASEGT. The V gene lost 3 bases and the J gene lost 5 bases, with 7 bases spanning the gap. Here the CDR3 DNA reads TGTGCCAGCAGTGACCGGAGAAATGAAAAACTGTTTTTT. Its translation is CASSDRRNEKLFF.

This rearrangement joins TRBV7-3 to TRBJ1-6; D is ambiguous. This CDR3 has 14 amino acids. Trimming removed 1 base at V and 9 bases at J, with 10 bases between. The germline V gene has CDR1 SGHTA and CDR2 FQGTGA. The DNA of the CDR3 is TGTGCCAGCAGCTTAAACGGTGCGCGTTCACCCCTCCACTTT. It translates to CASSLNGARSPLHF.

The rearrangement joins TRBV2 to TRBJ2-7, with 7 positions matching TRBD1. This CDR3 spans 11 amino acids. In germline, CDR1 is SNHLY, CDR2 FYNNEI. V was clipped by 9 bases and J by 4 bases; unmatched bases: 3. The CDR3 nucleotides are TGTGCCAGAAAACAGGGGTACGAGCAGTACTTC. It specifies CARKQGYEQYF.

The genes are TRBV5-1 and TRBJ2-7; TRBD2 might be the D (6 bases). The length of the CDR3 is 14 residues. Germline-derived CDR1 and CDR2 are SGHRS and YFSETQ. Trimming pared 4 bases from V and 2 bases from J, leaving 13 bases between. The CDR3 sequence is CASSPGTPAYEQYF. Written as DNA, the CDR3 is TGCGCCAGCAGCCCCGGGACTCCAGCCTACGAGCAGTACTTC.

The V call is TRBV28, the J call TRBJ2-7; 7 bases fit TRBD1. V lost 9 bases and J lost 1; bases outside the gene matches: 12. This CDR3 is built from 15 residues. Germline CDR1 and CDR2: MDHEN and SYDVKM. The CDR3 loop reads CASNSDRERSYEQYF. The CDR3 nucleotides are TGTGCCAGTAACAGCGACAGGGAGAGGTCCTACGAGCAGTACTTC. The full variable domain, with the rest looked up from reference TRBV28 and TRBJ2-7, is DVKVTQSSRYLVKRTGEKVFLECVQDMDHENMFWYRQDPGLGLRLIYFSYDVKMKEKGDIPEGYSVSREKKERFSLILESASTNQTSMYLCASNSDRERSYEQYFGPGTRLTVT.

The chain has TRBV10-3 and TRBJ2-1; 8 bases agree with TRBD1. CDR1 ENHRY and CDR2 SYGVKD come from the germline V gene. The CDR3 is 15 residues long. Trimming at V came to 0 bases and at J to 4 bases, leaving 2 bases not matched to a gene. Written as DNA, the CDR3 is TGTGCCATCAGTGAGTCGCAGGGGGCGTACAATGAGCAGTTCTTC. Residues: CAISESQGAYNEQFF.

V usage is TRBV9 and J usage is TRBJ2-1; D might be TRBD1 (6 bases). V lost 4 bases, J lost 9 bases, and 8 bases lay in between. CDR1 is SGDLS, CDR2 YYNGEE, per germline. The CDR3 runs 11 residues. For the CDR3, the DNA is TGTGCCAGCAGCCTCAGGGGTGAGCAGTTCTTC. Protein product: CASSLRGEQFF.